This T cell receptor beta chain comes out of a study of PD-1 blockade in classical Hodgkin lymphoma. Patients all relapsed after autologous stem cell transplantation, and there was variation in brentuximab vedotin exposure. Generated by immunoSEQ multiplex PCR, the TCRdb table keeps only in-frame clones and is missing some. Altogether over 70,000 clones are present, approximately 91% being singletons, with the ten largest covering 22%. In regard to this clone: Its antigen remains unknown.

The study, taken as a whole, reports: Relative to healthy donors, newly diagnosed patients reportedly had lower baseline TCR diversity, which was reported as lower still in relapsed/refractory patients.

V was pared by 6 bases and J by 7 bases, with 11 bases of the junction left unmatched. The CDR3 contains 14 residues. Per the germline V gene, CDR1 is LGHNT and CDR2 is FRNRAP. This TCR came from a human donor with classical Hodgkin lymphoma. V gene TRBV12-5 combines with J gene TRBJ1-1; 7 bases are shared with TRBD1. The starting material was peripheral blood mononuclear cells (PBMCs), obtained at baseline. The CDR3 protein is CASGSGQRRFEAFF. The CDR3 nucleotides are TGTGCTAGTGGGTCGGGACAGCGCCGTTTTGAAGCTTTCTTT. The whole variable domain, filled in from reference TRBV12-5 and TRBJ1-1, reads DARVTQTPRHKVTEMGQEVTMRCQPILGHNTVFWYRQTMMQGLELLAYFRNRAPLDDSGMPKDRFSAEMPDATLATLKIQPSEPRDSAVYFCASGSGQRRFEAFFGQGTRLTVV.